This is a list of T cell receptor beta chains from one sample in a study of spatial heterogeneity in lung cancer. Via MiXCR, TCRdb re-called the 5' RACE reads, giving one row per CDR3 protein. The profile shows approximately 82,000 distinct CDR3 sequences, roughly an eighth of them singletons. Sample: PBMCs, taken at surgery. These receptors came from a male donor with early-stage non-small cell lung cancer. Both conserved end residues are part of each CDR3. Clone size is shown for a subset of rows, as once, few, many or a class of expanded clone.

cdr3_length	v_call	clone_size	j_call	cdr3_aa
23	TRBV24-1	few	TRBJ2-3	CATSDLTLAWEAGSLINTDTQYF
16	TRBV5-1	few	TRBJ1-2	CASSPDLWTVNYGYTF
18	TRBV14	.	TRBJ2-3	CASSDKIWKTTSTDTQYF
14	TRBV29-1	.	TRBJ2-7	CSVSPTSGMVEQYF
13	TRBV20-1	few	TRBJ2-7	CSAGTSSSYEQYF
14	TRBV7-8	few	TRBJ2-5	CASSRREYGETQYF
15	TRBV2	few	TRBJ1-2	CASSPPGQGARGYTF
15	TRBV30	.	TRBJ2-1	CAWSLTSGRAVEQFF
19	TRBV3-1	many	TRBJ1-1	CASSQVFRRGVLSSAEAFF
13	TRBV7-2	.	TRBJ2-5	CASGDYLQETQYF
14	TRBV29-1	.	TRBJ2-5	CSVEITGGGKTQYF
16	TRBV11-2	many	TRBJ2-3	CASSSPSLEPTDTQYF
16	TRBV12-3/TRBV12-4	few	TRBJ2-3	CASSLRLAGFTDTQYF
14	TRBV24-1	few	TRBJ1-2	CATSEAGQHYGYTF
15	TRBV6-6	few	TRBJ1-5	CASTAGQAGNQPQHF
14	TRBV30	few	TRBJ2-7	CAWSVLSGPYEQYF
13	TRBV6-5	.	TRBJ1-5	CASSYLLGQPQHF
14	TRBV6-1	few	TRBJ2-5	CASRAPDRGETQYF
14	TRBV11-2	.	TRBJ1-1	CASSLVGPGTEAFF
12	TRBV20-1	.	TRBJ2-7	CSAPDASGEQYF
14	TRBV5-6	few	TRBJ1-6	CASSPDINNSPLHF
15	TRBV29-1	.	TRBJ2-6	CSAHVRVSGANVLTF
15	TRBV29-1	.	TRBJ2-5	CSVKRNAGPQETQYF
15	TRBV2	few	TRBJ2-2	CASGMRASNTGELFF
14	TRBV7-6	.	TRBJ2-2	CASGPGSYTGELFF
12	TRBV29-1	many	TRBJ2-7	CSAARSTYEQYF
14	TRBV6-5	many	TRBJ1-1	CASFRTASNPEAFF
12	TRBV30	.	TRBJ2-7	CAWKRQGGKQYF
14	TRBV28	.	TRBJ2-7	CASSPGTSPYEQYF
18	TRBV13	many	TRBJ1-2	CASSTDRVRKRFDYGYTF
14	TRBV19	few	TRBJ2-7	CASSMGLAFYEQYF
12	TRBV29-1	many	TRBJ1-1	CSVEKGNTEAFF
15	TRBV4-1	many	TRBJ2-4	CASSQDRLAKNIQYF
13	TRBV14	few	TRBJ1-1	CASSQVPGTEAFF
16	TRBV27	.	TRBJ2-7	CASSLGASGQAHEQYF
14	TRBV20-1	.	TRBJ1-2	CSARDIGGSYGYTF
15	TRBV3-1	few	TRBJ2-1	CASSQGLAWNNEQFF